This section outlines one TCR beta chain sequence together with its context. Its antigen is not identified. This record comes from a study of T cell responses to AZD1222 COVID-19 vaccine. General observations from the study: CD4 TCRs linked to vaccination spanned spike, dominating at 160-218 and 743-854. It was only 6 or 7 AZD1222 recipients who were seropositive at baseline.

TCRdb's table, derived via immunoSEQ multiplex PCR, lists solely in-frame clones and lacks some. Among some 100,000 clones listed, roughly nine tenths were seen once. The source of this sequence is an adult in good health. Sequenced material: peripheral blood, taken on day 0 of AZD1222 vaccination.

The CDR3 DNA sequence: TGTGCCAGCAGCCGGACTAGCGGGAGGTCGAATGAGCAGTTCTTC. Its translation: CASSRTSGRSNEQFF. J is TRBJ2-1 and V is TRBV3-1 (or the pseudogene TRBV3-2), with 14 bases fitting TRBD2. This CDR3 spans 15 amino acids. The J segment lost 7 bases and the V segment lost 4 bases, leaving 3 bases of the junction unmatched. CDR1 LGHDT and CDR2 YNNKEL come from the germline V gene (reference sequence).